This TCR beta chain was sequenced in a study of OX40 agonist ivuxolimab in advanced cancers. Study background: Ivuxolimab, an antibody acting as an agonist of OX40 (CD134), was used to treat patients.

Germline V CDR1 and CDR2: MDHEN, SYDVKM. V was clipped by 6 bases and J by 5 bases, with 14 bases between them. The CDR3 is made up of 14 amino acids. Notes on the study in general: Average numbers of expanded clones were greater in CD8+ T cells than in CD4+.

Patients were excluded for autoimmune disease history or systemic immunosuppression. To note about this clone: Its antigen remains unknown.

Produced via immunoSEQ multiplex PCR; TCRdb's table is partial and in-frame only. There are 75,000 or so clones in the sample; approximately 81% occur only once, and approximately 7.9% lies in the top ten. This chain connects TRBV28 to TRBJ1-5; D is perhaps TRBD1 (5 bases). This receptor was taken from an adult with an advanced solid tumor such as melanoma, head and neck, liver or kidney cancer. The sample in question was CD4+ or CD8+ T cells sorted from blood, obtained in a trial of the OX40 agonist ivuxolimab. CDR3 sequence: CASSLDRGYQPQHF. The CDR3 DNA reads TGTGCCAGCAGCCTGGATCGGGGGTATCAGCCCCAGCATTTT.